The 26 T cell receptor beta chains in this list originate from one sample, sequenced in a study of neurological immune-mediated disorders. Sample time point: technical triplicate 3. MiXCR was run by TCRdb on the 5' RACE reads, yielding one entry per CDR3 protein. There are 25,000 to 35,000 distinct CDR3 sequences in the sample; less than 20% occur only once, and about 5% lies in the top ten. Sequences were obtained from CD4+ T cells from blood. The receptors originated from a female donor with HTLV-1-associated myelopathy (HAM/TSP).

This clonotype was picked up many times. The chain has TRBV20-1 and TRBJ2-7; tentatively, D is TRBD1 (5 bases). CDR1 and CDR2 (germline): DFQATT, SNEGSKA (reference sequence). The V and J ends lost 3 bases and 0 bases respectively, with 9 bases between them. The CDR3 extends over 13 amino acids. In nucleotides, the CDR3 is TGCAGTGCTAGCCGACAGAGCTCCTACGAGCAGTACTTC. Translation: CSASRQSSYEQYF.

This clonotype was counted ten times or more. The J gene is TRBJ2-2, the V gene TRBV11-1; no reliable D call. Trimming removed 2 bases from V and 7 bases from J, with 8 bases in between. Germline assignment: CDR1 SGHAT and CDR2 FQDESV (reference sequence). CDR3 length equals 13 residues. CDR3 in amino acids: CASSLRPSGELFF. CDR3 coding DNA: TGTGCCAGCAGCTTAAGGCCGAGCGGGGAGCTGTTTTTT.

This clonotype was counted many times. The chain links TRBV21-1 to TRBJ2-7; the DNA was not used to check the table's D call, TRBD2. TRBV21-1 is assigned pseudogene status. This CDR3 has 13 residues. The CDR3 loop reads CASGDPRRGEQYF. The DNA for the CDR3 is TGTGCCAGCGGGGACCCCCGGAGGGGCGAGCAGTACTTC.

The V gene is TRBV5-1, the J gene TRBJ2-3; D call uncertain. This CDR3 is built from 13 residues. V was shortened by 2 bases and J by 0 bases, with 4 bases between the two germline ends. Germline CDR1 and CDR2: SGHRS and YFSETQ. CDR3 DNA sequence: TGCGCCAGCAGCTTCCGGAGCACAGATACGCAGTATTTT. Translated: CASSFRSTDTQYF.

This clonotype was recorded many times. The chain is built from TRBV11-2 and TRBJ2-5; 11 bases are shared with TRBD1. Germline V gives CDR1 SGHAT, CDR2 FQNNGV. The V segment lost 6 bases and the J segment 5 bases; nucleotides outside the gene matches: 2. The length of the CDR3 is 13 residues. The CDR3 DNA is TGTGCCAGCAGGGACAGGGGGCTGGAGACCCAGTACTTC. It yields the protein CASRDRGLETQYF.

This clonotype has at least ten counts. The V gene is TRBV4-2, the J gene TRBJ1-2, with D tentatively TRBD1 (6 bases). Germline CDR1 and CDR2: LGHNA and YNFKEQ. The CDR3 has 13 residues. The V end was cut by 1 base, the J end by 6 bases, with 9 bases between. CDR3 nucleotide sequence: TGTGCCAGCAGCCAAGGACAGGTTGATGGCTACACCTTC. Translated: CASSQGQVDGYTF.

This clonotype was seen many times. The rearrangement joins TRBV18 to TRBJ1-3; no firm D call. Germline CDR1 is KGHSH and CDR2 is LQKENI. CDR3 length equals 13 residues. The germline V and J ends were trimmed by 1 base and 4 bases, with 5 bases remaining between them. CDR3 in DNA: TGTGCCAGCTCACCACAGGGAGGAAACACCATATATTTT. Translation gives CASSPQGGNTIYF.

This clonotype was seen ten or more times. The chain joins TRBV5-1 to TRBJ2-1; the D gene is possibly TRBD2 (6 bases). This CDR3 is 15 amino acids long. The ends were cut back, 3 bases at V and 9 bases at J, with 19 bases in the middle. The germline V gene has CDR1 SGHRS and CDR2 YFSETQ. CDR3 residues: CASSSDGAPGGEQFF. Written as DNA, the CDR3 is TGCGCCAGCAGCTCGGACGGAGCCCCCGGGGGTGAGCAGTTCTTC.

This clonotype was observed many times. This chain links TRBV11-2 with TRBJ1-4; TRBD1 matches at 9 bases. Germline CDR1 reads SGHAT; CDR2 reads FQNNGV. V lost 1 base, J lost 7 bases, and 4 bases stayed unmatched. This CDR3 spans 15 amino acids. The CDR3 spells CASSLGTGGVEKLFF. Written as DNA, the CDR3 is TGTGCCAGCAGCTTAGGTACAGGGGGCGTTGAAAAACTGTTTTTT.

This clonotype occurred many times. The chain couples TRBV4-1 to TRBJ1-5, with D perhaps TRBD1 (5 bases). The CDR3 contains 15 residues. Germline CDR1 reads MGHRA; CDR2 reads YSYEKL. V was pared by 1 base and J by 0 bases, with 7 bases between. CDR3 in amino acids: CASSQGTLSNQPQHF. DNA for the CDR3: TGCGCCAGCAGCCAAGGGACACTTAGCAATCAGCCCCAGCATTTT.

This clonotype appeared many times. The chain carries TRBV6-6 and TRBJ2-5, with TRBD2 matching over 7 bases. Germline V gene data show CDR1 as MNHNY and CDR2 as SVGAGI (reference sequence). Trimming took 5 bases from V and 3 from J; bases not matched to a gene: 9. CDR3 size: 15 residues. This CDR3 reads CASSPWGGGKETQYF. The CDR3 DNA follows: TGTGCCAGCAGTCCATGGGGCGGGGGAAAAGAGACCCAGTACTTC.

The chain combines TRBV20-1 with TRBJ1-5; no definite D call. The CDR3 runs 15 residues. V dropped 5 bases and J dropped 6 bases, with 20 bases sitting between them. The germline gives CDR1 DFQATT, CDR2 SNEGSKA (reference sequence). The DNA for the CDR3 is TGCAGTGCTTCCATCCCCCATGGTTGGGGTCAGCCCCAGCATTTT. Translating gives CSASIPHGWGQPQHF.

Comment on this clonotype: Mismatch with germline at one junction end may stem from a read error. The chain couples TRBV5-1 to TRBJ2-1; possibly TRBD2 for D (7 bases). CDR1 and CDR2 from the germline V gene are SGHRS and YFSETQ. CDR3 length equals 15 residues. CDR3 DNA: TGCGCCAGCAGATTAGAGGGGGGGCCCTACAATGAGCAGTTATTC. Translating it yields CASRLEGGPYNEQLF.

This clonotype was found many times. The chain carries TRBV4-1 and TRBJ2-3, with D perhaps matching TRBD2 (6 bases). Trimming took off 4 bases at V and 4 bases at J, with 9 bases between the two ends. Germline-derived CDR1 and CDR2 are MGHRA and YSYEKL. CDR3 length equals 13 residues. The chain's CDR3 is CASSPRESDTQYF. CDR3 DNA sequence: TGCGCCAGCAGCCCCCGGGAGTCAGATACGCAGTATTTT.

This clonotype was detected many times. Its ends do not fully match the called genes, so a read error is possible. This chain uses TRBV5-1 with TRBJ2-3; 7 bases map to TRBD1. This CDR3 is 15 amino acids long. Germline-derived CDR1 and CDR2 are SGHRS and YFSETQ. The CDR3 bases are TGCGCCAGCCGCTTACAGGGGATTGTGACAGATACGCAGTATTTT. It specifies CASRLQGIVTDTQYF.

This clonotype was found many times. The CDR3, as DNA: TGCAGTGCTAGAGTCCCGGTGAGGCCCGAGCAGTACTTC. This codes for CSARVPVRPEQYF. The chain couples TRBV20-1 to TRBJ2-7, with D unresolved. The V end lost 1 base, the J end lost 6 bases, and 13 bases lay between the germline ends. Germline V gene data show CDR1 as DFQATT and CDR2 as SNEGSKA (reference sequence). The CDR3 consists of 13 residues.

This clonotype was seen at least ten times. This chain uses TRBV5-1 with TRBJ2-3; 13 nucleotides line up with TRBD2. This CDR3 region has 16 residues. The germline V gene has CDR1 SGHRS and CDR2 YFSETQ. Trimming removed 3 bases from V and 1 base from J; junction bases left unmatched: 2. CDR3 residues: CASSSGLAGGTDTQYF. The CDR3, as DNA: TGCGCCAGCAGCTCAGGACTAGCGGGGGGCACAGATACGCAGTATTTT.

This clonotype occurred many times. The V gene is TRBV11-2, the J gene TRBJ2-7, with 9 nucleotides matching TRBD1. The V segment lost 10 bases and the J segment 4 bases; nucleotides outside the gene matches: 8. This CDR3 is 13 amino acids long. Per germline, CDR1 SGHAT and CDR2 FQNNGV. CDR3 sequence: CATGRDRAYEQYF. CDR3 DNA: TGTGCCACGGGTAGGGACAGGGCTTACGAGCAGTACTTC.

The chain joins TRBV7-9 to TRBJ2-2, with 7 bases that match TRBD2. Losses at the gene ends were 7 bases for V and 6 bases for J; bases not matched to a gene: 14. CDR1 is SEHNR and CDR2 is FQNEAQ in the germline V gene (reference sequence). The CDR3 spans 16 residues. CDR3 region: CASTPNGGGGAGELFF. The CDR3 DNA reads as TGTGCCAGCACCCCCAACGGCGGGGGAGGTGCCGGGGAGCTGTTTTTT. Full variable domain (rest looked up from reference TRBV7-9 and TRBJ2-2): DTGVSQNPRHKITKRGQNVTFRCDPISEHNRLYWYRQTLGQGPEFLTYFQNEAQLEKSRLLSDRFSAERPKGSFSTLEIQRTEQGDSAMYLCASTPNGGGGAGELFFGEGSRLTVL.

This clonotype was found a few times. The chain joins TRBV7-9 to TRBJ2-1, with D hard to call. Germline V gene lookup returns CDR1 SEHNR and CDR2 FQNEAQ (reference sequence). Trimming left V 1 base short and J 7 bases short, with 8 bases between. The CDR3 is 13 amino acids. Here the CDR3 DNA reads TGTGCCAGCAGCTTAGTCGGAGAGAATGAGCAGTTCTTC. Translating it yields CASSLVGENEQFF.

There are many counts of this clonotype. The chain recombines TRBV7-9 with TRBJ2-1; D unresolved. Trimming removed 5 bases at V and 1 base at J, with 6 bases between. Germline V lookup: CDR1 SEHNR, CDR2 FQNEAQ (reference sequence). The CDR3 runs 13 residues. DNA of the CDR3: TGTGCCAGCAGCAGGGATTCCTACAATGAGCAGTTCTTC. As protein: CASSRDSYNEQFF.

This clonotype counts as medium-sized. The chain employs TRBV20-1 and TRBJ2-5, with D possibly TRBD2 on 5 matching bases. Germline-derived CDR1 and CDR2 are DFQATT and SNEGSKA (reference sequence). The CDR3 consists of 11 residues. Trimming took 6 bases from V and 5 from J, leaving 10 bases between them. CDR3 bases: TGCAGTGCCGGGGATGTCGAGACCCAGTACTTC. Encoded protein: CSAGDVETQYF.

This clonotype counts as medium-sized. This chain links TRBV10-1 with TRBJ2-4, with 11 bases lining up with TRBD2. Per germline, CDR1 WNHNN and CDR2 SYGVQD (reference sequence). J gave up 7 bases and V 3 bases, and 8 bases lay outside the gene matches. There are 16 residues in the CDR3. The CDR3 reads CASSEGTSGRGNIQYF. CDR3 sequence (DNA): TGCGCCAGCAGTGAAGGCACTAGCGGGAGAGGGAACATTCAGTACTTC.

This clonotype has at least ten counts. The chain links TRBV29-1 to TRBJ2-7, with 7 bases lining up with TRBD1. V lost 5 bases, J lost 6 bases, and 4 bases stayed unmatched. This CDR3 comprises 11 residues. Germline V gene lookup returns CDR1 SQVTM and CDR2 ANQGSEA. In DNA form, the CDR3 reads TGCAGCGTTATGACAGGGAGCGAGCAGTACTTC. Translation: CSVMTGSEQYF.

The chain has TRBV30 and TRBJ1-1; unclear D gene. The CDR3 runs 11 residues. The V end was cut by 1 base, the J end by 8 bases, with 8 bases between. CDR1 is GTSNPN and CDR2 is SVGIG in the germline V gene (reference sequence). The CDR3 is CAWSGQEEAFF. As DNA, the CDR3 is TGTGCCTGGAGTGGGCAGGAGGAAGCTTTCTTT.

This chain joins TRBV24-1 and TRBJ2-1; 13 positions agree with TRBD2. V dropped 6 bases and J dropped 3; count of bases not matched to a gene: 10. The germline V gene encodes CDR1 KGHDR and CDR2 SFDVKD. The CDR3 consists of 18 residues. In DNA, the CDR3 is TGTGCCACCAGTAACCAAACTAGCGGGAGGGACCACTACAATGAGCAGTTCTTC. The encoded protein is CATSNQTSGRDHYNEQFF.